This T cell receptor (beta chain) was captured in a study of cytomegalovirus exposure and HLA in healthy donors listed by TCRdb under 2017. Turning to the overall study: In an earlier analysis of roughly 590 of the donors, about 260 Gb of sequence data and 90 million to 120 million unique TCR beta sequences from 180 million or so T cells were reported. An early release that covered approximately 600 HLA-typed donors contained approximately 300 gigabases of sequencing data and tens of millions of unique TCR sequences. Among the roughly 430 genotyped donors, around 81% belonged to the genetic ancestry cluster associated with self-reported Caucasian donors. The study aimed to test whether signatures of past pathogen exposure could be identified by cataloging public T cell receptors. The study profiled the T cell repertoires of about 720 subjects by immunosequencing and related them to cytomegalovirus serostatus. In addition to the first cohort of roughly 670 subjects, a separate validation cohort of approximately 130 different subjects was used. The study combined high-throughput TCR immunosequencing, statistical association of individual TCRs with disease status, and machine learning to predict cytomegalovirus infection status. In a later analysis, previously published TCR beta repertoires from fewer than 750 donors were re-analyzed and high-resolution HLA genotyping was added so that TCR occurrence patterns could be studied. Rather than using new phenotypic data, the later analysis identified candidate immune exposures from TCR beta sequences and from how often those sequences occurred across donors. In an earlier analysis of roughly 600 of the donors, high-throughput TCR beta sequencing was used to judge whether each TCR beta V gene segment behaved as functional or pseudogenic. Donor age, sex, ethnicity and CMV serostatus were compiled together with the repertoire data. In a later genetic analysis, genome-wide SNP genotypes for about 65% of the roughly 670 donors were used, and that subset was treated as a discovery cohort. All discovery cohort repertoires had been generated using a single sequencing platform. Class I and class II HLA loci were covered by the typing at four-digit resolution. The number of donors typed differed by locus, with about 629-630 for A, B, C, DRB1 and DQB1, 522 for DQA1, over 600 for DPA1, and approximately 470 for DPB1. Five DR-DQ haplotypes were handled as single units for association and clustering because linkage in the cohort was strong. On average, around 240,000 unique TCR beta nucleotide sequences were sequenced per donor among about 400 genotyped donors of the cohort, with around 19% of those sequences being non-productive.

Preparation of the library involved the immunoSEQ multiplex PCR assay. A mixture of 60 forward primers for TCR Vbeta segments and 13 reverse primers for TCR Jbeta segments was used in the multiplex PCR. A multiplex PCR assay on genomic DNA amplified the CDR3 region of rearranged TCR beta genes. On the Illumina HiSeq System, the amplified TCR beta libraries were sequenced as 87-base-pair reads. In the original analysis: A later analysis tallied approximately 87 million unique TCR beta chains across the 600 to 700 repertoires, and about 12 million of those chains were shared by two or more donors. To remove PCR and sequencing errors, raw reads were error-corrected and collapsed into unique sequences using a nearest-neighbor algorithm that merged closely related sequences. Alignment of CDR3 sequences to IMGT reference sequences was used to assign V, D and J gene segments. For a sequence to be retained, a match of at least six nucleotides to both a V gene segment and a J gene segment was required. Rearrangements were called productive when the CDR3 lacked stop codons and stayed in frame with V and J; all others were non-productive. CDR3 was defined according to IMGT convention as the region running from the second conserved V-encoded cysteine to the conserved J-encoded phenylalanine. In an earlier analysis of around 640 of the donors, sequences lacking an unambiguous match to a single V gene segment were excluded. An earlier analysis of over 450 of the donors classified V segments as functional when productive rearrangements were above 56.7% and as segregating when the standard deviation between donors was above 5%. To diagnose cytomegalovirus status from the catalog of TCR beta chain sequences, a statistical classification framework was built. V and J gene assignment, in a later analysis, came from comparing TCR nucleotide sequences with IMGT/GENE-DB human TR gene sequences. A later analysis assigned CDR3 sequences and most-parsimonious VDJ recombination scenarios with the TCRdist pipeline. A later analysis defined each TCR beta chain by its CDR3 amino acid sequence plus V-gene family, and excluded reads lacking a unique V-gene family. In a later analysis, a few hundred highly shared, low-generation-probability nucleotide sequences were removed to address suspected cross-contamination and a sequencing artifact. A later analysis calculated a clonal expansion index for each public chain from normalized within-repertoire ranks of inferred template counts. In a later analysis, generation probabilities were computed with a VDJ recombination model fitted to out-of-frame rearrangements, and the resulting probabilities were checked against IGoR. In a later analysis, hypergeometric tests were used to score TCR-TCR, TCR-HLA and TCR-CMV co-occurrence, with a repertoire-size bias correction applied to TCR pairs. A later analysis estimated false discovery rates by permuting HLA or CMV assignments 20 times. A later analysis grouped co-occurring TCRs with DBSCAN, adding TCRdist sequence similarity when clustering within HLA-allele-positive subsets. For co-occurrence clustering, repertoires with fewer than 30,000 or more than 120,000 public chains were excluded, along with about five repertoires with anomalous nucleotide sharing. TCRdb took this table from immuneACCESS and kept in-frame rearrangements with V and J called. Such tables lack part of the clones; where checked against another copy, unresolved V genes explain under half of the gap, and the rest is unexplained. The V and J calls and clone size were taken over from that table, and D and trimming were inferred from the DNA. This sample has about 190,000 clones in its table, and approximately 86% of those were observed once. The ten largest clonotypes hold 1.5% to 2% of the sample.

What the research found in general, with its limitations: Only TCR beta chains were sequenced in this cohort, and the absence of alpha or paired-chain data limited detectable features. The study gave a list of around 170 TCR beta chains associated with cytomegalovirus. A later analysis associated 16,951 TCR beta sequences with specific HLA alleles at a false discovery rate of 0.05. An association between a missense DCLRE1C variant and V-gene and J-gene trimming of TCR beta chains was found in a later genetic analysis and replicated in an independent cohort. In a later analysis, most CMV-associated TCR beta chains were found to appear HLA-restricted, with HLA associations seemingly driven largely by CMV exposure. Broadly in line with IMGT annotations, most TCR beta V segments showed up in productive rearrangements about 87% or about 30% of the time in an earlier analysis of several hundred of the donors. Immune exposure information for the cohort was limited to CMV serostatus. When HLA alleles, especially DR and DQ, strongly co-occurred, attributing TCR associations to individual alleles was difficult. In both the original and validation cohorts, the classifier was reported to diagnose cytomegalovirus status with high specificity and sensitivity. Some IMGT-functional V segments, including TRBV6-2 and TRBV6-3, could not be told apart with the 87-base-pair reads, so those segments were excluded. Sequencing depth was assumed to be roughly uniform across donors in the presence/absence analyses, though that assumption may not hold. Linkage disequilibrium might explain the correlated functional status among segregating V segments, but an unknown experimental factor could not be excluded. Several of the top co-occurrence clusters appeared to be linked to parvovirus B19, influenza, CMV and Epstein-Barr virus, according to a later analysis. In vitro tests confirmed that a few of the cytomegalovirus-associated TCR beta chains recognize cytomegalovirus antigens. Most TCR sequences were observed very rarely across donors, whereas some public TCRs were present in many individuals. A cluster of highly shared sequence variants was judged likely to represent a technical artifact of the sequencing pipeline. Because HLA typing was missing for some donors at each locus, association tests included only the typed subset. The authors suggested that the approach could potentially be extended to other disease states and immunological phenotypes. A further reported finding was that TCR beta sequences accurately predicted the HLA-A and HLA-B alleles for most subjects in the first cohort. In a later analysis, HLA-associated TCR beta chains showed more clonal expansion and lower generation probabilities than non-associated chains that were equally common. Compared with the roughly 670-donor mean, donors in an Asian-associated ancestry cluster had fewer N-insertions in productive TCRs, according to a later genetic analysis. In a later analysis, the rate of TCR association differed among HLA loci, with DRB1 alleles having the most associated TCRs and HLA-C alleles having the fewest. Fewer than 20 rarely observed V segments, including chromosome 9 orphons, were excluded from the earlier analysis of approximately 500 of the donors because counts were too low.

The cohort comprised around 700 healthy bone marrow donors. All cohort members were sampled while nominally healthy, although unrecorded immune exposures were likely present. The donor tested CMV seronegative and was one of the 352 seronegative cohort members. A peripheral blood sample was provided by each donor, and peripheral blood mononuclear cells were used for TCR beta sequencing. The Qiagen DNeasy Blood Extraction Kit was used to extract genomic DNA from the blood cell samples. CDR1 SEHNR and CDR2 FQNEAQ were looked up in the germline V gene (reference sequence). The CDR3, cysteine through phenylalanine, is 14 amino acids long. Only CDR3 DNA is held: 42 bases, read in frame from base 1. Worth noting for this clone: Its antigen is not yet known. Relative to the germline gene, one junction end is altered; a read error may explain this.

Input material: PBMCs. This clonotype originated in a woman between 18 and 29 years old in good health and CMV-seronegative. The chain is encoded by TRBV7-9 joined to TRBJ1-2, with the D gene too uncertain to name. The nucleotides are TGTTCCAGCAGCTACGAGCAGGATCCCTATGGCTACACCTTC. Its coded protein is CSSSYEQDPYGYTF.